The 23 T cell receptor beta chains listed next were all sequenced from one sample in a study of blood T cell repertoires in COVID-19. Clones were sequenced by immunoSEQ multiplex PCR, and TCRdb holds only the in-frame ones, with some missing. The sample records about 150,000 clones, roughly 84% being singletons. The source material was peripheral blood. The receptors here all came from a human donor in a cohort sampled during active COVID-19.

The chain has TRBV11-3 and TRBJ2-3, with TRBD1 as a possible D gene (6 bases). Trimming removed 6 bases from V and 3 bases from J, with 7 bases in between. Germline loops: CDR1 SGHNT, CDR2 YENEEA. The CDR3 loop spans 12 amino acids. CDR3 sequence (DNA): TGTGCCAGCAGTACAGGGACAGATACGCAGTATTTT. It codes for CASSTGTDTQYF. The full variable domain, rest sourced from reference TRBV11-3 and TRBJ2-3, is EAGVVQSPRYKIIEKKQPVAFWCNPISGHNTLYWYLQNLGQGPELLIRYENEEAVDDSQLPKDRFSAERLKGVDSTLKIQPAELGDSAVYLCASSTGTDTQYFGPGTRLTVL.

The J gene is TRBJ2-3, the V gene TRBV11-2; 7 bases align to TRBD1. The CDR3 has 16 residues. Trimming at V came to 4 bases and at J to 3 bases, leaving 10 bases not matched to a gene. Germline CDR1 and CDR2: SGHAT and FQNNGV. The CDR3 DNA follows: TGTGCCAGCAGCTCCACACTCGGGACAGAAACAGATACGCAGTATTTT. Protein sequence: CASSSTLGTETDTQYF.

The rearrangement uses TRBV6-2 or TRBV6-3 and TRBJ2-1; D not certain. The CDR3 covers 13 residues. CDR1 is MNHEY, CDR2 SVGEGT, per germline. Trimming cost V 4 bases and J 9 bases, with 13 bases left between them. The CDR3 DNA follows: TGTGCCAGCAGTTTGTTAGCTCATGGTGAGCAGTTCTTC. It encodes CASSLLAHGEQFF.

This chain joins TRBV19 and TRBJ1-4, with 7 positions matching TRBD1. V shed 7 bases, J shed 3 bases, and the junction held 11 bases outside the gene matches. CDR1 and CDR2 (germline): LNHDA, SQIVND (reference sequence). The CDR3 spans 16 residues. Here the CDR3 reads CASTKTLDRSNEKLFF. Written as DNA, the CDR3 is TGTGCCAGTACAAAAACGCTGGACAGGTCTAATGAAAAACTGTTTTTT.

The chain couples TRBV5-5 to TRBJ2-5; 8 nucleotides line up with TRBD1. The CDR3 is 16 residues long. Per germline, CDR1 SGHKS and CDR2 YYEKEE (reference sequence). V dropped 4 bases and J dropped 1; count of bases not matched to a gene: 9. The CDR3 protein is CASSGGQGWGQETQYF. The CDR3 DNA follows: TGTGCCAGCAGCGGCGGACAGGGTTGGGGCCAAGAGACCCAGTACTTC. The variable domain in full, completed from reference TRBV5-5 and TRBJ2-5, reads DAGVTQSPTHLIKTRGQQVTLRCSPISGHKSVSWYQQVLGQGPQFIFQYYEKEERGRGNFPDRFSARQFPNYSSELNVNALLLGDSALYLCASSGGQGWGQETQYFGPGTRLLVL.

The chain carries TRBV5-6 and TRBJ1-5; 10 bases are shared with TRBD1. Losses at the gene ends were 3 bases for V and 5 bases for J; bases not matched to a gene: 11. The CDR3 loop spans 17 amino acids. The germline V gene encodes CDR1 SGHDT and CDR2 YYEEEE. The CDR3 coding sequence is TGTGCCAGCAGCTCCCAGCCGGGACAGGGGCCGGATCAGCCCCAGCATTTT. Residues: CASSSQPGQGPDQPQHF.

The rearrangement uses TRBV12-3 or TRBV12-4 and TRBJ1-2, with D hard to call. The CDR3 covers 11 residues. Trimming stripped 3 bases from V and 8 bases from J, with 7 bases between. CDR3 in amino acids: CASSFGLGYTF. CDR3 bases: TGTGCCAGCAGTTTTGGCCTGGGCTACACCTTC.

The chain employs TRBV6-5 and TRBJ2-1, with TRBD2 matching over 8 bases. V dropped 6 bases and J dropped 3; count of bases not matched to a gene: 7. Germline lookup yields CDR1 MNHEY and CDR2 SVGAGI. This CDR3 is 15 amino acids long. CDR3 sequence: CASRQSGGRYNEQFF. The CDR3 DNA reads TGTGCCAGCAGGCAGAGCGGGGGCCGCTACAATGAGCAGTTCTTC.

V gene TRBV4-3 combines with J gene TRBJ2-1; 12 nucleotides agree with TRBD2. V lost 1 base, J lost 6 bases, and 1 base stayed unmatched. CDR3 length: 15 amino acids. CDR1 and CDR2 from the germline V gene are LGHNA and YSLEER. CDR3 sequence (DNA): TGCGCCAGCAGCCAAGGGACTAGCGGGATCAATGAGCAGTTCTTC. Amino acids: CASSQGTSGINEQFF.

The rearrangement joins TRBV19 to TRBJ2-1; TRBD1 might be the D (6 bases). V shed 1 base and J shed 0 bases, with 7 bases lying between them. Germline CDR1 LNHDA, CDR2 SQIVND (reference sequence). This CDR3 is built from 15 residues. This CDR3 reads CASSIAGDSYNEQFF. The CDR3 DNA sequence: TGTGCCAGTAGTATAGCAGGGGACTCCTACAATGAGCAGTTCTTC.

This clone was found once. The chain couples TRBV18 to TRBJ1-1; D is perhaps TRBD1 (5 bases). The CDR3 extends over 15 amino acids. The germline gives CDR1 KGHSH, CDR2 LQKENI. Trimming cost V 3 bases and J 7 bases, with 18 bases left between them. Here the CDR3 DNA reads TGTGCCAGCTCACCCTCGGGACTAGACGATTTTGAAGCTTTCTTT. Protein product: CASSPSGLDDFEAFF.

The chain uses TRBV5-1 and TRBJ1-2; the match to TRBD1 covers 8 bases. Trimming took 0 bases from V and 7 from J; bases not matched to a gene: 8. The germline CDR1 and CDR2 sequences are SGHRS and YFSETQ. CDR3 length: 15 amino acids. For the CDR3, the DNA is TGCGCCAGCAGCTTGGACACAGGGGGAAAGCGTGGCTACACCTTC. Amino acid sequence: CASSLDTGGKRGYTF.

The chain carries TRBV19 and TRBJ1-5; D is possibly TRBD1 (6 bases). CDR1 and CDR2 from the germline V gene are LNHDA and SQIVND (reference sequence). The CDR3 covers 13 residues. Trimming removed 9 bases at V and 1 base at J, with 10 bases between. The CDR3 DNA sequence: TGTGCCAGCCGGACAGAGAGCAATCAGCCCCAGCATTTT. Its protein is CASRTESNQPQHF.

This chain uses TRBV6-5 with TRBJ2-7, with 10 bases that match TRBD1. Trimming took 5 bases from V and 6 from J; bases not matched to a gene: 10. This CDR3 is 15 amino acids long. Germline values: CDR1 MNHEY, CDR2 SVGAGI. CDR3 in amino acids: CASSLPGQGIGEQYV. Written as DNA, the CDR3 is TGTGCCAGCAGTCTCCCGGGACAGGGGATCGGCGAGCAGTACGTC.

This clone was found once. The chain couples TRBV7-3 to TRBJ2-7; perhaps TRBD2 as D (5 bases). Trimming stripped 4 bases from V and 6 bases from J, with 10 bases between. This CDR3 is 12 amino acids long. The V gene's germline CDR1 is SGHTA and CDR2 FQGTGA. CDR3 coding DNA: TGTGCCAGCAGCTCGGGGAGTGGCGAGCAGTACTTC. Protein: CASSSGSGEQYF.

V is TRBV27 and J is TRBJ2-2, with 9 bases aligning to TRBD2. The germline CDR1 and CDR2 sequences are MNHEY and SMNVEV (reference sequence). The CDR3 spans 17 residues. V was clipped by 3 bases and J by 4 bases; unmatched bases: 9. The CDR3 nucleotides are TGTGCCAGCAGTTTCGGTTGGCGGGAGGGGGGCACCGGGGAGCTGTTTTTT. The encoded protein is CASSFGWREGGTGELFF.

The J gene is TRBJ2-4, the V gene TRBV5-1; 7 bases line up with TRBD1. CDR3 length: 14 residues. Unmatched junction bases numbered 3, after V lost 0 bases and J lost 6 bases. Germline V CDR1 and CDR2: SGHRS, YFSETQ. The CDR3: CASSLEQGRNIQYF. CDR3 coding DNA: TGCGCCAGCAGCTTGGAACAGGGGAGAAACATTCAGTACTTC. Full variable domain (outside the CDR3, taken from reference TRBV5-1 and TRBJ2-4): KAGVTQTPRYLIKTRGQQVTLSCSPISGHRSVSWYQQTPGQGLQFLFEYFSETQRNKGNFPGRFSGRQFSNSRSEMNVSTLELGDSALYLCASSLEQGRNIQYFGAGTRLSVL.

The chain links TRBV5-1 to TRBJ2-7, with D perhaps TRBD1 (5 bases). The V end lost 0 bases, the J end lost 2 bases, and 9 bases lay between the germline ends. This CDR3 contains 14 residues. CDR1 and CDR2 (germline): SGHRS, YFSETQ. The CDR3 DNA sequence: TGCGCCAGCAGCTTGGTACCAGGGCCCTACGAGCAGTACTTC. This encodes CASSLVPGPYEQYF. Supplemented by reference TRBV5-1 and TRBJ2-7, the full variable domain reads KAGVTQTPRYLIKTRGQQVTLSCSPISGHRSVSWYQQTPGQGLQFLFEYFSETQRNKGNFPGRFSGRQFSNSRSEMNVSTLELGDSALYLCASSLVPGPYEQYFGPGTRLTVT.

This clone was observed a few times. V usage is TRBV7-3 and J usage is TRBJ1-1; possible D gene TRBD1, 5 bases. The CDR3 length is 13 residues. With 1 base removed from V and 4 bases from J, the gap between germline ends came to 7 bases. CDR1 is SGHTA and CDR2 is FQGTGA in the germline V gene. CDR3 amino acids: CASSLNRITEAFF. CDR3 coding DNA: TGTGCCAGCAGCTTAAACAGGATCACTGAAGCTTTCTTT.

This clone turned up a few times. This chain uses TRBV7-9 with TRBJ2-2; 7 nucleotides match TRBD1. Trimming took 5 bases from V and 4 from J; bases not matched to a gene: 1. This CDR3 region has 13 residues. The V gene's germline CDR1 is SEHNR and CDR2 FQNEAQ (reference sequence). The chain's CDR3 is CASSRQGTGELFF. CDR3 nucleotides: TGTGCCAGCAGCCGACAGGGCACCGGGGAGCTGTTTTTT.

This sequence joins TRBV9 and TRBJ1-1; 8 nucleotides match TRBD1. V trimming: 4 bases; J trimming: 2 bases; junction bases outside the gene matches: 10. Germline V gene data show CDR1 as SGDLS and CDR2 as YYNGEE. This CDR3 is 16 amino acids long. The CDR3 protein is CASSPGIGQGNTEAFF. The CDR3 DNA sequence: TGTGCCAGCAGCCCCGGAATAGGACAGGGTAACACTGAAGCTTTCTTT.

The table lists this clone with a count of one. The chain combines TRBV7-3 with TRBJ2-1; no reliable D call. From germline, CDR1 is SGHTA and CDR2 FQGTGA. The CDR3 is made up of 16 amino acids. V lost 0 bases, J lost 6 bases, and 15 bases lay in between. The CDR3 DNA reads TGTGCCAGCAGCTTAACAGGTCCCCGGCGGAGCAATGAGCAGTTCTTC. Translated: CASSLTGPRRSNEQFF.

V usage is TRBV6-2 or TRBV6-3 and J usage is TRBJ2-6; TRBD1 aligns across 8 bases. There are 14 residues in the CDR3. CDR1 and CDR2 from the germline V gene are MNHEY and SVGEGT. The J segment lost 6 bases and the V segment lost 6 bases, leaving 4 bases of the junction unmatched. The CDR3 spells CASSRQGLANVLTF. The CDR3 region has the DNA TGTGCCAGCAGCCGACAGGGGTTGGCCAACGTCCTGACTTTC.